The clone carrying this TCR beta chain was picked up a small number of times. Its antigen remains unidentified. These data belong to a study of T cells after yellow fever vaccination. Study-wide results and caveats: The CD4 compartment and the CD8 compartment contained a small share of clonotypes in common.

Trimming removed 2 bases at V and 4 bases at J, with 20 bases between. The CDR3 spans 16 residues. CDR1 and CDR2 from the germline V gene are DFQATT and SNEGSKA (reference sequence). TCRdb recomputed calls from the 5' RACE reads with MiXCR, one row per CDR3 protein. The data hold approximately 510,000 distinct CDR3 sequences, with roughly 22% observed a single time. The V and J genes are TRBV20-1 and TRBJ1-2; D is possibly TRBD1 (5 bases). The clonotype comes from a man younger than 30 who received the YFV17D yellow fever vaccine. The input for sequencing was PBMCs, taken approximately 20 days after the first yellow fever vaccination. The CDR3 sequence: CSARPKGLHLLYGYTF. The CDR3 bases are TGCAGTGCTAGACCGAAGGGACTCCATCTACTCTATGGCTACACCTTC.